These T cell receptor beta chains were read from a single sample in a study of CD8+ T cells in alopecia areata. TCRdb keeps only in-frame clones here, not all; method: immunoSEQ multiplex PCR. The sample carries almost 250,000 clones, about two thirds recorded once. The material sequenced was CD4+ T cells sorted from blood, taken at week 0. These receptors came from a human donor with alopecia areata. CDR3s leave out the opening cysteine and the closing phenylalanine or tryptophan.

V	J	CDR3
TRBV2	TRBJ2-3	ASRDRGDTQY
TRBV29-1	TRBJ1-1	SVSTGPGVGAF
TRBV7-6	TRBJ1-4	ASSLAIWGEVEKLF
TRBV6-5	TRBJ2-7	ASSPRPLYEQY
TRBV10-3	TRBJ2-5	AIRDPSGGEQETQY
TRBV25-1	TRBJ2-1	ASRGRSSYNEQF
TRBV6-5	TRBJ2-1	ASSYYSGEQF
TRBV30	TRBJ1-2	AWSGRRRANYGYT
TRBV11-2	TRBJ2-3	ASSSGTDTQY
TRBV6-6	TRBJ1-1	ASSLGQSLTEAF
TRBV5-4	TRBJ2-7	ASSVGSNRESDEQY
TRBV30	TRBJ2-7	ALGILSYEQY
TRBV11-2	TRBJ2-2	ASSLEGGLTGELF